Shown below are 24 T cell receptor beta chains from a single sample sequenced in a study of naive and memory T cell subsets. Study-wide points: Naive repertoires, especially CD8, held a few larger clonotypes, possibly memory cells re-expressing CD45RA.

An equimolar mix of two oligonucleotides served as the beta constant-region primer for TRBC1 and TRBC2. Four rounds of PCR amplified the ligated cDNA using nested alpha and beta constant-region primers plus SP2. One entry per CDR3 protein results from TCRdb running MiXCR on the UMI-ligation and nested PCR reads. Of around 140,000 distinct CDR3 sequences listed, 15% to 25% are singletons. Their cognate antigens are unknown. Sequencing was carried out using naive CD8+ T cells from blood. The receptors derive from a human donor in good health.

The table lists this clonotype with a few counts. The rearrangement uses TRBV20-1 and TRBJ2-4; 7 bases line up with TRBD2. The V gene's germline CDR1 is DFQATT and CDR2 SNEGSKA (reference sequence). This CDR3 contains 16 residues. With 1 base clipped from V and 1 base from J, the junction kept 7 bases outside the gene matches. The CDR3 spells CSARASGGSAKNIQYF. DNA of the CDR3: TGCAGTGCTAGAGCGAGCGGCGGGAGCGCCAAAAACATTCAGTACTTC.

This clonotype was seen ten or more times. V gene TRBV5-6 combines with J gene TRBJ2-5; D could derive from TRBD1 or TRBD2 (6 bases each). This CDR3 region has 15 residues. V lost 3 bases and J 2 bases, leaving 14 bases between the germline ends. CDR1 SGHDT and CDR2 YYEEEE come from the germline V gene. CDR3 sequence reads: CASSYGRGGQETQYF. The CDR3 DNA follows: TGTGCCAGCAGCTATGGACGAGGGGGGCAAGAGACCCAGTACTTC.

This clonotype has a handful of counts. The rearrangement joins TRBV7-9 to TRBJ1-2; D unresolved. The CDR3 is made up of 12 amino acids. In germline, CDR1 is SEHNR, CDR2 FQNEAQ (reference sequence). Deletions cut 4 bases from V and 9 bases from J, with 12 bases between. The CDR3 nucleotides are TGTGCCAGCAGCTCCGTGACCCTTAGCTACACCTTC. It translates to CASSSVTLSYTF.

A few counts support this clonotype. CDR3: CASSLGPGQPGSGNTIYF. The DNA for the CDR3 is TGCGCCAGCAGCTTGGGTCCGGGACAGCCCGGCTCTGGAAACACCATATATTTT. This chain connects TRBV5-1 to TRBJ1-3, with 7 bases identical to TRBD1. V lost 0 bases, J lost 0 bases, and 9 bases stayed unmatched. This CDR3 has 18 amino acids. Per the germline V gene, CDR1 is SGHRS and CDR2 is YFSETQ.

The chain employs TRBV29-1 and TRBJ2-7; D is undetermined. The CDR3 spans 14 residues. Looked up from germline, CDR1 is SQVTM and CDR2 is ANQGSEA. Trimming stripped 3 bases from V and 0 bases from J, with 12 bases between. The CDR3 loop is CSVEIGFSSYEQYF. The DNA for the CDR3 is TGCAGCGTTGAGATCGGGTTCAGCTCCTACGAGCAGTACTTC.

This clonotype appeared a few times. The rearrangement uses TRBV4-3 and TRBJ2-7; 8 bases match TRBD2. Germline assignment: CDR1 LGHNA and CDR2 YSLEER. Germline trimming cut 0 bases from V and 5 bases from J; bases unmatched to any gene: 12. The CDR3 sequence is 17 residues long. CDR3 region: CASSQEPRLARLDEQYF. The CDR3 coding sequence is TGCGCCAGCAGCCAAGAACCCCGACTAGCGCGCTTGGACGAGCAGTACTTC.

This clonotype showed up just a few times. The gene calls are TRBV3-1 and TRBJ2-7; a possible D gene is TRBD1 (5 bases). The CDR3 extends over 15 amino acids. CDR1 is LGHDT, CDR2 YNNKEL, per germline (reference sequence). Trimming removed 4 bases at V and 1 base at J, with 14 bases between. CDR3 in amino acids: CASSLISRASYEQYF. CDR3 in DNA: TGTGCCAGCAGCCTGATATCCAGGGCTTCCTACGAGCAGTACTTC.

The rearrangement joins TRBV25-1 to TRBJ2-1; tentatively, D is TRBD1 or TRBD2 (5 bases each). The CDR3 covers 14 residues. The germline CDR1 and CDR2 sequences are MGHDK and SYGVNS. Trimming removed 3 bases from V and 8 bases from J, with 14 bases in between. The CDR3 bases are TGTGCCAGCAGTGACCTTGGGGGATGGGATGAGCAGTTCTTC. The encoded protein is CASSDLGGWDEQFF.

V is TRBV6-5 and J is TRBJ2-7; 8 positions agree with TRBD2. This CDR3 region has 18 residues. Per the germline V gene, CDR1 is MNHEY and CDR2 is SVGAGI. Losses at the gene ends were 2 bases for V and 4 bases for J; bases not matched to a gene: 16. The CDR3 bases are TGTGCCAGCAGTTACGGTTCCCCACTAGCGGTAATTAAATACGAGCAGTACTTC. Protein: CASSYGSPLAVIKYEQYF.

The chain employs TRBV6-5 and TRBJ1-1; D not resolved. Trimming shortened V by 0 bases and J by 3 bases, and 11 bases separated the two germline ends. Germline lookup yields CDR1 MNHEY and CDR2 SVGAGI. This CDR3 spans 15 amino acids. CDR3 DNA sequence: TGTGCCAGCAGTTACTCGATTAATACGGACACTGAAGCTTTCTTT. The encoded protein is CASSYSINTDTEAFF.

The chain combines TRBV27 with TRBJ1-2, with D perhaps TRBD1 (5 bases). Trimming stripped 5 bases from V and 6 bases from J, with 13 bases between. The germline V gene encodes CDR1 MNHEY and CDR2 SMNVEV (reference sequence). CDR3 length: 13 residues. Here the CDR3 DNA reads TGTGCCAGCAGTCCAGGGTTCGTACATGGCTACACCTTC. Amino acid sequence: CASSPGFVHGYTF.

This chain links TRBV5-4 with TRBJ1-1; 8 bases are shared with TRBD1. This CDR3 spans 12 amino acids. V lost 3 bases, J lost 11 bases, and 6 bases stayed unmatched. In germline, CDR1 is SGHNT, CDR2 YYREEE (reference sequence). The chain's CDR3 is CASSSLDREAFF. As DNA, the CDR3 is TGTGCCAGCAGCTCTTTGGACAGGGAGGCTTTCTTT.

The genes are TRBV30 and TRBJ1-1; D may be TRBD1 (6 bases). The germline gives CDR1 GTSNPN, CDR2 SVGIG (reference sequence). Trimming stripped 6 bases from V and 1 base from J, with 9 bases between. The CDR3 has 12 residues. CDR3 sequence: CACGQSNTEAFF. CDR3 DNA sequence: TGTGCCTGTGGACAGTCGAACACTGAAGCTTTCTTT.

This clonotype was recorded a few times. The chain uses TRBV7-2 and TRBJ2-3, with D uncertain. This CDR3 comprises 15 residues. CDR1 is SGHTA and CDR2 is FQGNSA in the germline V gene. Trimming took 5 bases from V and 6 from J, leaving 18 bases between them. CDR3 DNA sequence: TGTGCCAGCAGCGTATGGACCGAGCGATTCGATACGCAGTATTTT. Amino acids: CASSVWTERFDTQYF.

The chain employs TRBV11-2 and TRBJ2-7, with D uncertain. Germline-derived CDR1 and CDR2 are SGHAT and FQNNGV. The CDR3 totals 12 residues. Trimming removed 5 bases from V and 3 bases from J, with 8 bases in between. DNA of the CDR3: TGTGCCAGCAGCCCCAACGTCTACGAGCAGTACTTC. Its protein is CASSPNVYEQYF.

This chain links TRBV4-1 with TRBJ1-1, with D possibly being TRBD1 (6 bases). Between the trimmed V and J ends, which lost 0 bases and 5 bases, there was a span of 13 bases. CDR1 is MGHRA and CDR2 is YSYEKL in the germline V gene. CDR3 length equals 15 residues. CDR3 nucleotide sequence: TGCGCCAGCAGCCAAGAAATGGGGGCGCCAACTGAAGCTTTCTTT. Residues: CASSQEMGAPTEAFF.

J is TRBJ2-1 and V is TRBV28, with 7 bases aligning to TRBD2. Germline trimming cut 2 bases from V and 9 bases from J; bases unmatched to any gene: 7. The germline gives CDR1 MDHEN, CDR2 SYDVKM. CDR3 length: 14 amino acids. The CDR3 nucleotides read TGTGCCAGCAGTTTACTTAGACTAGCTAGTGAGCAGTTCTTC. Translating it yields CASSLLRLASEQFF.

The chain carries TRBV11-2 and TRBJ2-1; D gene unclear. V was cut by 5 bases and J by 4 bases, with 9 bases left in between. CDR3 length: 13 amino acids. The V gene's germline CDR1 is SGHAT and CDR2 FQNNGV. The CDR3 spells CASSDILYNEQFF. Here the CDR3 DNA reads TGTGCCAGCAGCGACATCCTGTACAATGAGCAGTTCTTC.

The rearrangement links TRBV7-9 to TRBJ2-1; 9 positions match TRBD1. This CDR3 contains 15 residues. Trimming cost V 8 bases and J 7 bases; bases outside gene matches: 12. Germline CDR1 reads SEHNR; CDR2 reads FQNEAQ (reference sequence). The CDR3: CASGRGQGMRNEQFF. For the CDR3, the DNA is TGTGCCAGCGGCCGCGGACAGGGGATGAGGAATGAGCAGTTCTTC.

The chain links TRBV19 to TRBJ2-3; 9 bases fit TRBD2. The V and J ends lost 0 bases and 4 bases, in that order; junction bases with no gene match: 11. Germline V gene data show CDR1 as LNHDA and CDR2 as SQIVND (reference sequence). The CDR3 loop spans 18 amino acids. CDR3 sequence reads: CASSIDFGGLASPDTQYF. The CDR3 nucleotides are TGTGCCAGTAGTATAGATTTCGGCGGACTAGCGTCACCAGATACGCAGTATTTT.

This clonotype showed up just a few times. The chain joins TRBV15 to TRBJ2-7; D is unclear. This CDR3 comprises 13 residues. CDR1 LNHNV and CDR2 YYDKDF come from the germline V gene (reference sequence). V lost 3 bases to trimming and J lost 6 bases, with 12 bases between them. The CDR3 DNA reads as TGTGCCACCAGCAGGGGTTCGACCGGCGAGCAGTACTTC. Translation: CATSRGSTGEQYF.

This clonotype was picked up a small number of times. The chain links TRBV10-3 to TRBJ2-1; D remains ambiguous. The CDR3 contains 18 residues. With 1 base removed from V and 2 bases from J, the gap between germline ends came to 18 bases. The germline gives CDR1 ENHRY, CDR2 SYGVKD. In DNA, the CDR3 is TGTGCCATCAGTGAGTGGATGAGTGAGGTGAGTCCCTACAATGAGCAGTTCTTC. It translates to CAISEWMSEVSPYNEQFF.

This clonotype has just a few counts. This chain joins TRBV20-1 and TRBJ2-7, with no clear D. CDR1 and CDR2 (germline): DFQATT, SNEGSKA (reference sequence). The CDR3 is 13 amino acids. Trimming pared 6 bases from V and 6 bases from J, leaving 18 bases between. CDR3 region: CSATSADRGEQYF. In DNA, the CDR3 is TGCAGTGCCACGTCCGCAGACCGCGGCGAGCAGTACTTC.

There are a few counts of this clonotype. The J gene is TRBJ2-2, the V gene TRBV7-2, with unresolved D. This CDR3 contains 14 residues. The V gene's germline CDR1 is SGHTA and CDR2 FQGNSA. The V end lost 5 bases, the J end lost 8 bases, and 15 bases lay between the germline ends. CDR3 sequence reads: CASSPPASWGELFF. Written as DNA, the CDR3 is TGTGCCAGCAGCCCGCCGGCAAGTTGGGGGGAGCTGTTTTTT.